These 3 T cell receptor beta chains share one sample of origin, sequenced in a study of blood T cell repertoires in COVID-19. Data came from immunoSEQ multiplex PCR; TCRdb stores just in-frame clones and leaves some out. The table records a few hundred thousand clones, roughly 88% of them present only once. Sequenced: peripheral blood. The receptors come from a woman aged 45-60 years with acute or convalescent COVID-19.

The chain recombines TRBV6-1 with TRBJ2-7; D is possibly TRBD2 (5 bases). CDR3 size: 14 residues. Germline V gene lookup returns CDR1 MNHNS and CDR2 SASEGT. V lost 6 bases and J 6 bases, leaving 18 bases between the germline ends. The CDR3 DNA follows: TGTGCCAGCAGGGAGGCAGGCCCGACCGGCGAGCAGTACTTC. Translating gives CASREAGPTGEQYF.

The chain uses TRBV6-6 and TRBJ2-3, with 9 nucleotides matching TRBD2. There are 17 residues in the CDR3. V shed 5 bases, J shed 6 bases, and the junction held 15 bases outside the gene matches. Germline CDR1 reads MNHNY; CDR2 reads SVGAGI (reference sequence). The CDR3 DNA is TGTGCCAGCAGTCCGGGGGGACTAGCCCGAGGGTCGGATACGCAGTATTTT. It yields the protein CASSPGGLARGSDTQYF.

The chain joins TRBV2 to TRBJ2-6; 8 bases are shared with TRBD1. This CDR3 comprises 17 residues. Per germline, CDR1 SNHLY and CDR2 FYNNEI. Trimming took 2 bases from V and 3 from J; bases not matched to a gene: 6. CDR3: CASSETARGRGANVLTF. For the CDR3, the DNA is TGTGCCAGCAGTGAAACCGCCAGGGGGCGTGGGGCCAACGTCCTGACTTTC.